This T cell receptor beta chain is drawn from a study of blood T cell repertoires in COVID-19. In the study overall: The United States, Italy and Spain were the sources of the acute and convalescent COVID-19 samples. From T cells, B-cell-depleted T cells, or PBMCs came the material, which was cDNA or gDNA.

Trimming removed 3 bases from V and 4 bases from J; junction bases left unmatched: 6. The CDR3 covers 15 residues. CDR1 is SGDLS and CDR2 is YYNGEE in the germline V gene. Some clones are missing from TCRdb's copy, which holds only in-frame ones; the method was immunoSEQ multiplex PCR. Found here are over 100,000 clones, 85% to 90% of them singletons; the top ten hold roughly 11%. V usage is TRBV9 and J usage is TRBJ1-4; 7 bases line up with TRBD1. Sequencing was carried out using peripheral blood. The sequence was obtained from a man older than 75 with acute or convalescent COVID-19. The CDR3 reads CASSARTGSNEKLFF. CDR3 in DNA: TGTGCCAGCAGCGCGAGGACAGGAAGTAATGAAAAACTGTTTTTT.